The clone carrying this TCR beta chain appeared once. The data originate from a study of cytomegalovirus exposure and HLA in healthy donors. Germline values: CDR1 SGHRS, CDR2 YFSETQ. The ends were cut back, 1 base at V and 4 bases at J, with 14 bases in the middle. The CDR3 loop spans 15 amino acids. A multiplex PCR was run with 60 Vbeta primers and 13 Jbeta primers. Some clones are missing from TCRdb's copy, which holds only in-frame ones; the method was immunoSEQ multiplex PCR. The sample carries 150,000 to 200,000 clones, 81% recorded once. This sequence was found in a young woman in good health and CMV-seronegative. The chain links TRBV5-1 to TRBJ1-2; no definite D call. Sequenced material: PBMCs. The chain's CDR3 is CASSLHGRNSYGYTF. The CDR3 DNA reads as TGCGCCAGCAGCTTGCACGGGAGAAATAGCTATGGCTACACCTTC.